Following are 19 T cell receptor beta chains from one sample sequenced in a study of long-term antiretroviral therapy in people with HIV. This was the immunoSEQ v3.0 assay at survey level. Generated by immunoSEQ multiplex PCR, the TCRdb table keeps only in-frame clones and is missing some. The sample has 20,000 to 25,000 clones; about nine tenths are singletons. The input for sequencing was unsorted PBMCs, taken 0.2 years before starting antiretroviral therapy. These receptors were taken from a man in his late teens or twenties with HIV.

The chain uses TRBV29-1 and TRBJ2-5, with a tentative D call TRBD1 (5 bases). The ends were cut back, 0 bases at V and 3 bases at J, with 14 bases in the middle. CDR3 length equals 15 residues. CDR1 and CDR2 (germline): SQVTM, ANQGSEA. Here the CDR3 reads CSVEDLWTNEETQYF. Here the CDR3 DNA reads TGCAGCGTTGAAGATCTCTGGACAAACGAAGAGACCCAGTACTTC.

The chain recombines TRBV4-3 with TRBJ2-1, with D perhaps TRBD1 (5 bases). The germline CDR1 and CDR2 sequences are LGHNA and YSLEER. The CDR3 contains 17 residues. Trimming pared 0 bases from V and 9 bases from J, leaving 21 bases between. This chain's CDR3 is CASSQDVGRVAAGEQFF. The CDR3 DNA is TGCGCCAGCAGCCAAGACGTGGGGCGCGTTGCGGCCGGTGAGCAGTTCTTC.

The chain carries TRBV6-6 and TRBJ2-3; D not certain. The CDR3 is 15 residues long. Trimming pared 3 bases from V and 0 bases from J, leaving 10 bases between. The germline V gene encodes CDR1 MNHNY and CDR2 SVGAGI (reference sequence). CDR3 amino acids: CASSYPLASTDTQYF. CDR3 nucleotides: TGTGCCAGCAGTTATCCCCTTGCCAGCACAGATACGCAGTATTTT.

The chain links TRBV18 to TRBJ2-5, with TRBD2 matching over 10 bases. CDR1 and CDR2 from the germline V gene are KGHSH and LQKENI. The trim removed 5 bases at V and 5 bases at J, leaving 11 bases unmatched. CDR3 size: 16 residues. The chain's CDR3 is CASSTPPLAGVETQYF. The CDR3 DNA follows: TGTGCCAGCTCAACGCCGCCTCTAGCGGGGGTTGAGACCCAGTACTTC.

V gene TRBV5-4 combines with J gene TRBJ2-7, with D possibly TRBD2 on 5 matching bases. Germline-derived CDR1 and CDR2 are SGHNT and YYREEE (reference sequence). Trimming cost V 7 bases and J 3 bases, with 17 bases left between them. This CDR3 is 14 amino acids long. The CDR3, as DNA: TGTGCCAGCCGCGTGTGGGAGCCCAGCTACGAGCAGTACTTC. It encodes CASRVWEPSYEQYF.

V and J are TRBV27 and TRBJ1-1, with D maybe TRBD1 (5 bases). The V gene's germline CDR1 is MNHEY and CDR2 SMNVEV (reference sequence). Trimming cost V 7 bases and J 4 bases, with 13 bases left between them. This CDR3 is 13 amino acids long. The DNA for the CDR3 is TGTGCCAGCATCTCCCGGGGGAGCACTGAAGCTTTCTTT. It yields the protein CASISRGSTEAFF.

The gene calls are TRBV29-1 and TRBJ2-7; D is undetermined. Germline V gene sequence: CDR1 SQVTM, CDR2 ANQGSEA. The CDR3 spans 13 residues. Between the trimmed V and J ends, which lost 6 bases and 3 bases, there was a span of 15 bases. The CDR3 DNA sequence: TGCAGCGTGTCTTCGGCCTCGGGCTACGAGCAGTACTTC. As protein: CSVSSASGYEQYF.

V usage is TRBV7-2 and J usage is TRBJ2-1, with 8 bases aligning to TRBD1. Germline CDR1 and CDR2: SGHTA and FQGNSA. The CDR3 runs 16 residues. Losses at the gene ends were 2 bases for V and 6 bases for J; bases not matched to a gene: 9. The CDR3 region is CASSLLPGQVPNEQFF. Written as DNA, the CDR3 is TGTGCCAGCAGCTTACTGCCGGGACAGGTTCCCAATGAGCAGTTCTTC.

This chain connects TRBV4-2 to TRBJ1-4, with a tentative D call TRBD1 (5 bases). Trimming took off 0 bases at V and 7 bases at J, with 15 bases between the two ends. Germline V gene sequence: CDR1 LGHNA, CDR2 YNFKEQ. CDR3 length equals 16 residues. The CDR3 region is CASSQEQAGPPEKLFF. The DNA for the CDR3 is TGTGCCAGCAGCCAAGAGCAGGCGGGACCTCCTGAAAAACTGTTTTTT.

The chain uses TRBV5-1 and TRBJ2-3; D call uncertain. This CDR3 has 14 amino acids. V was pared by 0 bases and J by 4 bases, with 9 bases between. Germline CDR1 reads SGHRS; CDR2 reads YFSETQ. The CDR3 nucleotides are TGCGCCAGCAGCTTGGGCCCGGGTTCAGATACGCAGTATTTT. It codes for CASSLGPGSDTQYF.

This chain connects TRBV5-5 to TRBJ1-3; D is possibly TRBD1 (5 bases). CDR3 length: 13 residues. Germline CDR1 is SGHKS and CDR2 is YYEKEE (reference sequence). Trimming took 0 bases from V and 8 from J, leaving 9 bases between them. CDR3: CASSLDPRDTIYF. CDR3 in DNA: TGTGCCAGCAGCTTGGACCCCAGGGACACCATATATTTT.

The CDR3 sequence: CASRVGQNEKLFF. The CDR3 DNA is TGTGCCAGCAGAGTAGGACAGAACGAAAAACTGTTTTTT. The rearrangement uses TRBV6-1 and TRBJ1-4; tentatively, D is TRBD1 (6 bases). V was shortened by 6 bases and J by 8 bases, with 13 bases between the two germline ends. CDR3 size: 13 residues. CDR1 and CDR2 (germline): MNHNS, SASEGT.

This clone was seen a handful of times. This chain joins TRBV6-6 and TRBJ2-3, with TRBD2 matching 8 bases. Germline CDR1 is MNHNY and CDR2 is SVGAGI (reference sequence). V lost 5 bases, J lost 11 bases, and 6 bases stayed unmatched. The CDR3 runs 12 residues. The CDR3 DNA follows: TGTGCCAGCAGTACTACTAGCGGAGGGCAGTATTTT. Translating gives CASSTTSGGQYF.

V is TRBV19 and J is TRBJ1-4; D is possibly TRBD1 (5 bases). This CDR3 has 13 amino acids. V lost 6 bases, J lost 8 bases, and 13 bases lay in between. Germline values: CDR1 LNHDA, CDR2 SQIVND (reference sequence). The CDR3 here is CASRNRRSEKLFF. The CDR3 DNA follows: TGTGCCAGTAGGAACAGGAGGAGCGAAAAACTGTTTTTT.

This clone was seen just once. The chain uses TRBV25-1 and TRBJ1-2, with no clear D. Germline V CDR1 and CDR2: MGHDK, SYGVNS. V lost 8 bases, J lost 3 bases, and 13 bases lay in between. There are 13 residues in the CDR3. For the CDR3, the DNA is TGTGCCAGCCTTTCCGGGAGGGACTATGGCTACACCTTC. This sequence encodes CASLSGRDYGYTF.

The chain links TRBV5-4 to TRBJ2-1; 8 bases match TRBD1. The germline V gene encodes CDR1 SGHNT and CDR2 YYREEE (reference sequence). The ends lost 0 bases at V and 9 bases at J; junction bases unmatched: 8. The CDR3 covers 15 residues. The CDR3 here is CASSLAGQDLSEQFF. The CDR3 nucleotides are TGTGCCAGCAGCTTGGCGGGACAGGATTTATCTGAGCAGTTCTTC.

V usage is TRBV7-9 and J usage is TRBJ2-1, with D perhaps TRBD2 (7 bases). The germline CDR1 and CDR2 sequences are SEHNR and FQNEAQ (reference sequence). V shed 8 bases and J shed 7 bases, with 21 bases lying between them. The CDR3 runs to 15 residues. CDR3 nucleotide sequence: TGTGCCAGCTCACGGGGGGCATCCTCATCTAATGAGCAGTTCTTC. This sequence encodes CASSRGASSSNEQFF.

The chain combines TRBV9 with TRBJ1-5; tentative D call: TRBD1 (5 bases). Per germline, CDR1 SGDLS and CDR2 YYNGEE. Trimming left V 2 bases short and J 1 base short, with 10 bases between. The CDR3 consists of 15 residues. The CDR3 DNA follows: TGTGCCAGCAGCGTTGGGGGGTCAAGCAATCAGCCCCAGCATTTT. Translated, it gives CASSVGGSSNQPQHF.

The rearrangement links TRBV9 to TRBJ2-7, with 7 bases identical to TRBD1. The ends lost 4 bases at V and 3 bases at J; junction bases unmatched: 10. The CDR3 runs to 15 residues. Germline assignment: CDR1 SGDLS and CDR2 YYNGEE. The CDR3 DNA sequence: TGTGCCAGCAGCCCTACAGGGGCTGCCGACTACGAGCAGTACTTC. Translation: CASSPTGAADYEQYF.